This TCR beta chain appears in the sequencing data of a study of T cells in Graves' hyperthyroidism and ophthalmopathy. Whole-study findings and limits: Most clonotypes expanded in the thyroid (above 0.001) were also present in blood. Model predictions of ophthalmopathy came a median approximately 6.5 months before onset.

This CDR3 is 13 amino acids long. CDR1 is LNHDA, CDR2 SQIVND, per germline (reference sequence). V was trimmed by 1 base and J by 4 bases, leaving 7 bases between them. Diagnostic decisions used clinical symptoms, serum thyroxine and TRAb, thyroid ultrasound and orbital computed tomography. Amplified regions were TCR beta CDR3 sequences from RNA transcripts. First-round RT-PCR of the TCR CDR3 relied on the HTBI primer set. MiXCR, applied by TCRdb to the multiplex PCR reads, yields one record per CDR3 protein. The table records hundreds of thousands of distinct CDR3 sequences, 45% of them present only once. To note about this clonotype: Its antigen is not identified.

Specimen: peripheral blood or thyroid tissue (not recorded which). This receptor was obtained from an adult man with Graves' disease, either hyperthyroidism or ophthalmopathy (not recorded which). The rearrangement uses TRBV19 and TRBJ1-1; possibly TRBD1 for D (5 bases). The CDR3 DNA sequence: TGTGCCAGTAGTATAGCAGGGAGCACTGAAGCTTTCTTT. Amino acids: CASSIAGSTEAFF.